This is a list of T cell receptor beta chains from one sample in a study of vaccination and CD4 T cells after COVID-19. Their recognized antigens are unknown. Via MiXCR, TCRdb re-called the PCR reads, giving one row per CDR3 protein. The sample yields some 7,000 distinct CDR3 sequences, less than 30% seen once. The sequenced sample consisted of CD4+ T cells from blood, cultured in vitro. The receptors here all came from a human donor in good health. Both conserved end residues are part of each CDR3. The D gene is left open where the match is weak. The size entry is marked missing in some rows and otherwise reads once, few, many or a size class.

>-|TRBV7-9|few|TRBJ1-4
TGTGCCATCGTGGAATCAGGGACCCGGCCGGGAACGCTGTTTTTT
CAIVESGTRPGTLFF
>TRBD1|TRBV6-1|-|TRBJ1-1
TGTGCCAGCAGCTCGGGACAGGTGAACACTGAAGCTTTCTTT
CASSSGQVNTEAFF
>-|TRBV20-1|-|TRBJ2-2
TGCAGTGCCCCCGTGGTGGCGAACACCGGGGAGCTGTTTTTT
CSAPVVANTGELFF
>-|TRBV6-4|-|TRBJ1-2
TGTGCCAGCAGTGACCGCTATGGCTACACCTTC
CASSDRYGYTF
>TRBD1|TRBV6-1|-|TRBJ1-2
TGTGCCAGCAGCCCCCTACAGGGGAGGTATGGCTACACCTTC
CASSPLQGRYGYTF
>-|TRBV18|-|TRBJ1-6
TGTGCCAGCTCACTTCGGGACACCGTGATGTCACCCCTCCACTTT
CASSLRDTVMSPLHF
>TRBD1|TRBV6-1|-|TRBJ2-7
TGTGCCAGCGCCTCGGGACAGGGCCTCTACGAGCAGTACTTC
CASASGQGLYEQYF
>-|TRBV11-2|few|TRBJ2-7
TGTGCCAGCAGCTTAGCCCTGACGGGGTTCTCCTACGAGCAGTACTTC
CASSLALTGFSYEQYF
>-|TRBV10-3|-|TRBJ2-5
TGTGCCATCAGTGAGACAGGGATAGAGACCCAGTACTTC
CAISETGIETQYF
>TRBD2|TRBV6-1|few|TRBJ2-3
TGTGCCAGCACCGCAGTCGGGGGGGCCGGAACCACAGATACGCAGTATTTT
CASTAVGGAGTTDTQYF
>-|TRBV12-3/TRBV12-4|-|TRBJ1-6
TGTGCCAGCAGTTTGGGACCCCTAGGTGGTTCACCCCTCCACTTT
CASSLGPLGGSPLHF
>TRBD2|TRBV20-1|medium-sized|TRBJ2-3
TGCAGTGCTAGGCTAGCGGGGGGCACAGATACGCAGTATTTT
CSARLAGGTDTQYF
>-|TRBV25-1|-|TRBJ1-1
TGTGCCAGCAGTGAATCTCCCAAAAATGAAGCTTTCTTT
CASSESPKNEAFF
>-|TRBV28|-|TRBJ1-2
TGTGCCAGCACGACCCCGGAAGCCTTCTATGGCTACACCTTC
CASTTPEAFYGYTF
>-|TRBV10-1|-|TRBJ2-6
TGCGCCAGACAGGGCCCTAGCTCTGGGGCCAACGTCCTGACTTTC
CARQGPSSGANVLTF